This T cell receptor beta chain was observed in a study of early T cells in non-severe SARS-CoV-2 infection. Overall study: Chains stayed unpaired after sequencing of bulk RNA from unsorted whole blood.

Individual cDNA molecules were tagged with unique molecular identifiers, the study reported. TCRdb re-analysed the 5' RACE reads in MiXCR, keeping a single row per CDR3 protein. The sample yields about 61,000 distinct CDR3 sequences, 10% to 12% seen once. A remark on this clonotype: Its antigen remains unidentified.

This CDR3 is 15 amino acids long. V lost 4 bases and J lost 7, with 19 bases in between. The germline CDR1 and CDR2 sequences are SEHNR and FQNEAQ (reference sequence). Study-wide points: CD4 and private specificities were missed by VDJdb matching, which favored anti-spike CD8 responses.

The receptor was derived from an adult who was a healthcare worker with PCR-confirmed SARS-CoV-2 infection or an uninfected control (not recorded which). The genes are TRBV7-9 and TRBJ1-1; D not resolved. What was sequenced was whole blood. The CDR3 DNA reads TGTGCCAGCAGCTCCGCGACCGCCGCAATCCGTGAAGCTTTCTTT. This sequence encodes CASSSATAAIREAFF.